These 29 T cell receptor beta chains were all obtained from the same sample, sequenced in a study of immune characteristics of hereditary and idiopathic chronic pancreatitis. Here immunoSEQ multiplex PCR was the method, and the copy in TCRdb shows in-frame clones only, minus some. Among some 2,000 clones listed, 74% were seen once. The pancreas tissue came from patients undergoing total pancreatectomy with islet autotransplantation. The sample consisted of pancreas tissue with hereditary chronic pancreatitis. Source of these receptors: a human donor with chronic pancreatitis.

The gene calls are TRBV2 and TRBJ2-2, with 7 bases that match TRBD2. From germline, CDR1 is SNHLY and CDR2 FYNNEI. The CDR3 loop spans 14 amino acids. After removal of 7 bases from V and 3 bases from J, the junction contained 5 bases not matched to a gene. The CDR3 region has the DNA TGTGCCAGCACCGGGACTACATACACCGGGGAGCTGTTTTTT. This encodes CASTGTTYTGELFF.

The chain employs TRBV3-1 (or the pseudogene TRBV3-2) and TRBJ2-5, with D maybe TRBD2 (6 bases). V gave up 1 base and J gave up 1 base, with 7 bases separating them. The CDR3 length is 14 residues. Germline CDR1 and CDR2: LGHDT and YNNKEL (reference sequence). CDR3 nucleotides: TGTGCCAGCAGCCAAGGGGACTTCCAAGAGACCCAGTACTTC. The encoded protein is CASSQGDFQETQYF.

This chain connects TRBV7-9 to TRBJ2-5; D is unresolved. With 3 bases removed from V and 1 base from J, the gap between germline ends came to 9 bases. Germline CDR1 is SEHNR and CDR2 is FQNEAQ (reference sequence). The CDR3 length is 14 residues. The chain's CDR3 is CASSLWSRQETQYF. As DNA, the CDR3 is TGTGCCAGCAGCTTGTGGTCTCGCCAAGAGACCCAGTACTTC.

The CDR3 region is CASSPGTGGFGYTF. The CDR3 coding sequence is TGTGCCAGCAGCCCCGGGACAGGGGGCTTTGGCTACACCTTC. V gene TRBV7-9 combines with J gene TRBJ1-2, with TRBD1 identical over 12 bases. This CDR3 is 14 amino acids long. V lost 5 bases and J lost 7; bases outside the gene matches: 5. Germline V gives CDR1 SEHNR, CDR2 FQNEAQ (reference sequence). The complete variable domain, with remaining parts taken from reference TRBV7-9 and TRBJ1-2, reads DTGVSQNPRHKITKRGQNVTFRCDPISEHNRLYWYRQTLGQGPEFLTYFQNEAQLEKSRLLSDRFSAERPKGSFSTLEIQRTEQGDSAMYLCASSPGTGGFGYTFGSGTRLTVV.

CDR3 residues: CASSASSRIDTGELFF. DNA of the CDR3: TGTGCCAGCAGCGCAAGTAGCCGGATAGATACCGGGGAGCTGTTTTTT. The chain is built from TRBV9 and TRBJ2-2; D is uncertain. V was shortened by 3 bases and J by 5 bases, with 17 bases between the two germline ends. CDR1 SGDLS and CDR2 YYNGEE come from the germline V gene. The CDR3 runs to 16 residues.

This rearrangement joins TRBV6-1 to TRBJ1-5; no definite D call. The germline gives CDR1 MNHNS, CDR2 SASEGT. The CDR3 sequence is 15 residues long. The V gene lost 3 bases and the J gene lost 4 bases, with 13 bases spanning the gap. CDR3 bases: TGTGCCAGCAGTGAGATTCCCGACCTTAATCAGCCCCAGCATTTT. Residues: CASSEIPDLNQPQHF.

This clone was seen a single time. This rearrangement joins TRBV30 to TRBJ2-7; D unclear. The CDR3 runs to 12 residues. V dropped 7 bases and J dropped 3 bases, with 13 bases sitting between them. Germline V CDR1 and CDR2: GTSNPN, SVGIG (reference sequence). The chain's CDR3 is CALERLGYEQYF. CDR3 DNA sequence: TGTGCCTTAGAACGGCTCGGCTACGAGCAGTACTTC.

This clone has just one count. The chain couples TRBV30 to TRBJ1-6; 9 bases map to TRBD1. The CDR3 extends over 18 amino acids. The junction had 15 bases not matched to a gene; V was cut back by 2 bases and J by 7 bases. Germline CDR1 and CDR2: GTSNPN and SVGIG (reference sequence). The DNA for the CDR3 is TGTGCCTGGAGTTCGGGACAGGGAGAGGTTTGGTTGAATTCACCCCTCCACTTT. This codes for CAWSSGQGEVWLNSPLHF.

The chain is built from TRBV11-3 and TRBJ2-5; no clear D gene. Germline V gives CDR1 SGHNT, CDR2 YENEEA. This CDR3 comprises 12 residues. The V end lost 4 bases, the J end lost 0 bases, and 3 bases lay between the germline ends. CDR3 sequence: CASSSNQETQYF. The CDR3 bases are TGTGCCAGCAGCTCAAACCAAGAGACCCAGTACTTC.

This clone was seen just once. The chain carries TRBV28 and TRBJ1-2; 9 bases agree with TRBD1. With V trimmed by 6 bases and J by 5 bases, 19 bases remained unmatched. CDR1 and CDR2 from the germline V gene are MDHEN and SYDVKM. CDR3 size: 18 residues. The CDR3 coding sequence is TGTGCCAGCAGCGCGAGATTACAGGGGGCATTTCCGGGGTATGGCTACACCTTC. It codes for CASSARLQGAFPGYGYTF.

The rearrangement links TRBV4-1 to TRBJ2-2; 7 nucleotides line up with TRBD2. The V and J ends lost 4 bases and 3 bases, in that order; junction bases with no gene match: 11. CDR1 is MGHRA and CDR2 is YSYEKL in the germline V gene. The CDR3 runs to 17 residues. The CDR3 spells CASSLGSGGRHTGELFF. The CDR3 coding sequence is TGCGCCAGCAGCCTGGGTTCGGGCGGGAGACACACCGGGGAGCTGTTTTTT.

V is TRBV7-4 and J is TRBJ1-5; D gene unclear. V lost 7 bases to trimming and J lost 11 bases, with 12 bases between them. The CDR3 length is 11 residues. Germline lookup yields CDR1 SGHVT and CDR2 SQSDAQ. CDR3 DNA sequence: TGTGCCAGCACCCCACTGGCGACCCAGCATTTT. Translated, it gives CASTPLATQHF. The variable domain in full, with the rest retrieved from reference TRBV7-4 and TRBJ1-5, is GAGVSQSPRYKVAKRGRDVALRCDSISGHVTLYWYRQTLGQGSEVLTYSQSDAQRDKSGRPSGRFSAERPERSVSTLKIQRTEQGDSAVYLCASTPLATQHFGDGTRLSIL.

The chain carries TRBV5-1 and TRBJ1-2; D remains ambiguous. The germline CDR1 and CDR2 sequences are SGHRS and YFSETQ. Trimming took off 0 bases at V and 0 bases at J, with 9 bases between the two ends. CDR3 length: 15 residues. CDR3 amino acids: CASSLDGSANYGYTF. For the CDR3, the DNA is TGCGCCAGCAGCTTGGACGGCTCTGCTAACTATGGCTACACCTTC.

This rearrangement joins TRBV5-6 to TRBJ2-7; D is unresolved. V lost 5 bases and J lost 2, with 8 bases in between. CDR3 length: 12 amino acids. The V gene's germline CDR1 is SGHDT and CDR2 YYEEEE. In nucleotides, the CDR3 is TGTGCCAGCAGTTTAGCCGCCTACGAGCAGTACTTC. Its translation is CASSLAAYEQYF.

This chain connects TRBV5-5 to TRBJ2-1, with D possibly being TRBD1 (6 bases). Germline V lookup: CDR1 SGHKS, CDR2 YYEKEE (reference sequence). Trimming cost V 0 bases and J 1 base, with 11 bases left between them. The CDR3 is 16 residues long. CDR3 coding DNA: TGTGCCAGCAGCTTGGGGGGGCATAGGTCCTACAATGAGCAGTTCTTC. This translates into CASSLGGHRSYNEQFF.

The chain has TRBV7-9 and TRBJ2-7, with D possibly being TRBD2 (6 bases). V lost 3 bases to trimming and J lost 7 bases, with 7 bases between them. The germline CDR1 and CDR2 sequences are SEHNR and FQNEAQ (reference sequence). The CDR3 contains 11 residues. CDR3 sequence: CASSFAGEQYF. The CDR3 nucleotides are TGTGCCAGCAGCTTTGCGGGGGAGCAGTACTTC. Full variable domain (remainder filled in from reference TRBV7-9 and TRBJ2-7): DTGVSQNPRHKITKRGQNVTFRCDPISEHNRLYWYRQTLGQGPEFLTYFQNEAQLEKSRLLSDRFSAERPKGSFSTLEIQRTEQGDSAMYLCASSFAGEQYFGPGTRLTVT.

The V call is TRBV21-1, the J call TRBJ2-4; TRBD1 reflects the table's D call only, with no check against the DNA. TRBV21-1 is a pseudogene segment. The CDR3 has 14 residues. CDR3 amino acids: CASSKQGAKNIQYF. The CDR3 coding sequence is TGTGCCAGCAGCAAACAGGGGGCCAAAAACATTCAGTACTTC.

This rearrangement joins TRBV5-1 to TRBJ2-6; D gene ambiguous. The CDR3 has 16 amino acids. V was clipped by 0 bases and J by 2 bases, with 9 bases between them. CDR1 SGHRS and CDR2 YFSETQ come from the germline V gene. CDR3 region: CASSLADGPGANVLTF. CDR3 coding DNA: TGCGCCAGCAGCTTGGCAGACGGCCCTGGGGCCAACGTCCTGACTTTC.

J is TRBJ2-7 and V is TRBV19; 11 nucleotides agree with TRBD2. V lost 3 bases and J lost 3; bases outside the gene matches: 1. The CDR3 is 14 residues long. Germline CDR1 and CDR2: LNHDA and SQIVND (reference sequence). The CDR3: CASSMLAGGYEQYF. CDR3 bases: TGTGCCAGTAGTATGCTAGCGGGGGGCTACGAGCAGTACTTC.

This sequence joins TRBV5-6 and TRBJ2-7; D call uncertain. This CDR3 contains 12 residues. With 0 bases removed from V and 4 bases from J, the gap between germline ends came to 5 bases. Germline-derived CDR1 and CDR2 are SGHDT and YYEEEE. Here the CDR3 DNA reads TGTGCCAGCAGCTTGGGTATGTACGAGCAGTACTTC. Translation gives CASSLGMYEQYF. Full variable domain (rest looked up from reference TRBV5-6 and TRBJ2-7): DAGVTQSPTHLIKTRGQQVTLRCSPKSGHDTVSWYQQALGQGPQFIFQYYEEEERQRGNFPDRFSGHQFPNYSSELNVNALLLGDSALYLCASSLGMYEQYFGPGTRLTVT.

The chain uses TRBV9 and TRBJ2-5; the D call may be TRBD1 or TRBD2 (5 bases each). The germline V gene encodes CDR1 SGDLS and CDR2 YYNGEE. The germline V and J ends were trimmed by 3 bases and 3 bases, with 18 bases remaining between them. The CDR3 length is 16 residues. The chain's CDR3 is CASSGSRDGIKETQYF. The DNA for the CDR3 is TGTGCCAGCAGCGGCAGTAGGGACGGTATTAAAGAGACCCAGTACTTC.

The genes are TRBV7-2 and TRBJ2-3; no firm D call. The CDR3 consists of 16 residues. From germline, CDR1 is SGHTA and CDR2 FQGNSA. The V gene lost 5 bases and the J gene lost 0 bases, with 15 bases spanning the gap. The CDR3 spells CASSPYLRQSTDTQYF. The CDR3 nucleotides read TGTGCCAGCAGCCCCTATTTACGGCAAAGCACAGATACGCAGTATTTT.

V and J are TRBV18 and TRBJ1-6; D remains unclear. The CDR3 has 17 residues. Trimming took off 3 bases at V and 7 bases at J, with 19 bases between the two ends. The germline gives CDR1 KGHSH, CDR2 LQKENI. CDR3 loop: CASSPSQILGGNSPLHF. DNA of the CDR3: TGTGCCAGCTCACCCTCTCAAATTCTTGGTGGGAATTCACCCCTCCACTTT.

V usage is TRBV20-1 and J usage is TRBJ1-1; a possible D gene is TRBD1 (5 bases). V lost 3 bases and J 7 bases, leaving 9 bases between the germline ends. CDR3 length equals 11 residues. The germline gives CDR1 DFQATT, CDR2 SNEGSKA (reference sequence). DNA for the CDR3: TGCAGTGCTAGCTTGGGGCGTGAAGCTTTCTTT. Translated: CSASLGREAFF.

V is TRBV4-3 and J is TRBJ2-2; D is possibly TRBD1 or TRBD2 (5 bases each). The CDR3 totals 16 residues. Trimming left V 0 bases short and J 5 bases short, with 13 bases between. Germline CDR1 LGHNA, CDR2 YSLEER. The CDR3 loop is CASSQDLGDATGELFF. The DNA of the CDR3 is TGCGCCAGCAGCCAAGATTTGGGGGATGCGACCGGGGAGCTGTTTTTT.

This clone was found a few times. The V call is TRBV19, the J call TRBJ2-7; TRBD1 aligns across 10 bases. Germline V gene data show CDR1 as LNHDA and CDR2 as SQIVND (reference sequence). The J segment lost 2 bases and the V segment lost 1 base, leaving 5 bases of the junction unmatched. The CDR3 runs to 16 residues. CDR3 amino acids: CASSIGSGQGTYEQYF. The DNA of the CDR3 is TGTGCCAGTAGTATAGGCTCGGGACAGGGGACCTACGAGCAGTACTTC. The full variable domain, its missing parts supplied by reference TRBV19 and TRBJ2-7, is DGGITQSPKYLFRKEGQNVTLSCEQNLNHDAMYWYRQDPGQGLRLIYYSQIVNDFQKGDIAEGYSVSREKKESFPLTVTSAQKNPTAFYLCASSIGSGQGTYEQYFGPGTRLTVT.

In DNA, the CDR3 is TGTGCCAGCAGTACGGGACTAGCGGGCAATGAGCAGTTCTTC. It translates to CASSTGLAGNEQFF. The chain combines TRBV27 with TRBJ2-1, with 12 bases lining up with TRBD2. J lost 6 bases, V lost 5 bases, and 2 bases had no gene match. CDR3 length: 14 amino acids. Germline assignment: CDR1 MNHEY and CDR2 SMNVEV (reference sequence).

The chain links TRBV14 to TRBJ1-1; no reliable D call. The CDR3 runs 13 residues. Trimming left V 0 bases short and J 9 bases short, with 11 bases between. Germline assignment: CDR1 SGHDN and CDR2 FVKESK. The CDR3 coding sequence is TGTGCCAGCAGCCAAGATAGGCTGACTAAAGCTTTCTTT. It specifies CASSQDRLTKAFF.

V gene TRBV5-1 combines with J gene TRBJ2-4; TRBD2 matches 7 bases. Germline trimming cut 1 base from V and 15 bases from J; bases unmatched to any gene: 19. This CDR3 has 16 amino acids. Germline V gene data show CDR1 as SGHRS and CDR2 as YFSETQ. The CDR3 DNA reads as TGCGCCAGCAGCTTGACTGGACTAGGAAGTAACATTGTGTGGTACTTC. It translates to CASSLTGLGSNIVWYF. Full variable domain (remainder filled in from reference TRBV5-1 and TRBJ2-4): KAGVTQTPRYLIKTRGQQVTLSCSPISGHRSVSWYQQTPGQGLQFLFEYFSETQRNKGNFPGRFSGRQFSNSRSEMNVSTLELGDSALYLCASSLTGLGSNIVWYFGAGTRLSVL.